This TCR beta chain was observed in a study of T cell responses to AZD1222 COVID-19 vaccine. Measured with immunoSEQ multiplex PCR; TCRdb has only the in-frame clones, and not every one. The table has tens of thousands of clones, 90% seen once; the top ten hold 5% to 6%. Whole-study findings and limits: Compared with day 0, the breadth and depth of the Spike-specific TCR repertoire rose significantly after two doses of AZD1222. Across spike, vaccine-associated CD4 TCRs were found, dominant at 160-218 and 743-854. Clonal diversity may have been underestimated in mostly white British donors. Repertoires were obtained solely post-peak T cell response.

Per germline, CDR1 MNHEY and CDR2 SVGAGI. Trimming shortened V by 2 bases and J by 8 bases, and 9 bases separated the two germline ends. The CDR3 length is 12 residues. A word on this clone: Its matching antigen is unknown.

The chain joins TRBV6-5 to TRBJ1-2; D not certain. This clonotype was obtained from an adult who received the AZD1222 COVID-19 vaccine. The source was peripheral blood, collected 28 days after the second AZD1222 dose. CDR3 in amino acids: CASSYVGGGYTF. The CDR3 coding sequence is TGTGCCAGCAGTTACGTAGGAGGGGGCTACACCTTC.